The 9 T cell receptor beta chains below were found in one sample sequenced in a study of blood T cell repertoires in COVID-19. Profiled with immunoSEQ multiplex PCR; TCRdb holds only in-frame clones, not every one. The table lists 300,000 to 400,000 clones, roughly nine tenths of them singletons. Sequenced: PBMCs or T cells enriched from blood (not recorded which). The receptors stem from a man between 18 and 29 years old who had recovered from COVID-19.

This clone has just one count. J is TRBJ1-6 and V is TRBV5-1, with D uncertain. V was shortened by 0 bases and J by 7 bases, with 11 bases between the two germline ends. CDR3 size: 15 residues. From germline, CDR1 is SGHRS and CDR2 YFSETQ. CDR3 sequence reads: CASSLASHLNSPLHF. The CDR3 DNA sequence: TGCGCCAGCAGCTTGGCTTCCCACTTAAATTCACCCCTCCACTTT.

V is TRBV7-2 and J is TRBJ2-1, with 7 bases that match TRBD2. The CDR3 is made up of 15 amino acids. With V trimmed by 8 bases and J by 0 bases, 7 bases remained unmatched. Germline lookup yields CDR1 SGHTA and CDR2 FQGNSA. This chain's CDR3 is CASDRGGSSYNEQFF. The DNA for the CDR3 is TGTGCCAGCGATAGGGGAGGGAGCTCCTACAATGAGCAGTTCTTC.

V gene TRBV2 combines with J gene TRBJ2-7, with 8 bases lining up with TRBD1. Losses at the gene ends were 8 bases for V and 1 base for J; bases not matched to a gene: 7. The CDR3 length is 14 residues. Germline-derived CDR1 and CDR2 are SNHLY and FYNNEI. CDR3 DNA: TGTGCCAGCCGACCCGGGACAGGTTCCTACGAGCAGTACTTC. This sequence encodes CASRPGTGSYEQYF.

The gene calls are TRBV28 and TRBJ1-2, with TRBD1 identical over 8 bases. Trimming at V came to 8 bases and at J to 8 bases, leaving 7 bases not matched to a gene. CDR3 length equals 12 residues. The germline CDR1 and CDR2 sequences are MDHEN and SYDVKM. The CDR3 sequence: CASSKQGDGYTF. CDR3 bases: TGTGCCAGCTCCAAACAGGGGGACGGCTACACCTTC.

The chain uses TRBV5-4 and TRBJ2-1; 9 bases align to TRBD1. The CDR3 totals 16 residues. Trimming removed 5 bases from V and 3 bases from J; junction bases left unmatched: 9. The germline CDR1 and CDR2 sequences are SGHNT and YYREEE (reference sequence). Here the CDR3 DNA reads TGTGCCAGCAGTCGCGGTGGGGACAGGGTCTACAATGAGCAGTTCTTC. It yields the protein CASSRGGDRVYNEQFF.

J is TRBJ2-2 and V is TRBV7-6; 8 nucleotides match TRBD2. The germline gives CDR1 SGHVS, CDR2 FNYEAQ. With V trimmed by 4 bases and J by 7 bases, 8 bases remained unmatched. The CDR3 covers 15 residues. The CDR3 loop is CASSSGPGGGGELFF. The CDR3 bases are TGTGCCAGCAGCTCTGGACCGGGGGGGGGCGGGGAGCTGTTTTTT.

This sequence joins TRBV7-2 and TRBJ1-5, with D perhaps TRBD1 (5 bases). V lost 3 bases and J 7 bases, leaving 13 bases between the germline ends. CDR3 length: 14 residues. Germline V CDR1 and CDR2: SGHTA, FQGNSA. CDR3 region: CASSFQRGGQPQHF. DNA for the CDR3: TGTGCCAGCAGCTTTCAGAGGGGAGGGCAGCCCCAGCATTTT.

The chain couples TRBV2 to TRBJ1-2; a weak D match, TRBD1 (6 bases). Trimming removed 8 bases at V and 3 bases at J, with 19 bases between. Germline lookup yields CDR1 SNHLY and CDR2 FYNNEI. This CDR3 has 15 amino acids. CDR3 region: CASDPRGGDYYGYTF. DNA for the CDR3: TGTGCCAGCGACCCTAGAGGGGGGGATTACTATGGCTACACCTTC.

The count of this clone is one. V is TRBV4-1 and J is TRBJ2-7; D might be TRBD2 (5 bases). Germline CDR1 and CDR2: MGHRA and YSYEKL. This CDR3 contains 14 residues. Trimming shortened V by 4 bases and J by 5 bases, and 15 bases separated the two germline ends. CDR3 sequence (DNA): TGCGCCAGCAGCCTAACCCCCGGAGGTGACGAGCAGTACTTC. It translates to CASSLTPGGDEQYF.